What follows describes a single TCR beta chain. This clonotype was found a few times. Its antigen has not been determined. Per-base quality was not reported, and no clone a single base away is much larger than it. V lost 0 bases and J lost 3 bases; the stretch between them is 9 bases long. Counted from cysteine to phenylalanine, this CDR3 has 14 amino acids. Only the CDR3 part of the read is kept: 42 bases, read in frame from the first base. From a lookup of the germline V gene (reference sequence), CDR1 and CDR2 are LNHDA and SQIVND. This sample stems from a study of T cell repertoires in cytomegalovirus infection (dated by TCRdb to the late 2010s). Background on the whole study: Donor HLA type was relevant to the analysis, because carriage of CMV infection together with the matching HLA type was indicated by public TCR beta signatures.

Data came from an Illumina HiSeq 1500. The public reads were reprocessed in TCRdb via fastp at Q25 and MiXCR, keeping in-frame beta chains. Here each entry gathers all rows of one CDR3 protein and keeps the most common genes and DNA. Present in this sample are about 600,000 distinct CDR3 sequences, roughly 24% of which were seen just once. In total, the top ten clones hold approximately 8.2% of the sample. Broad study findings and their caveats: The ex vivo response was dominated by HLA-C-restricted CMV-specific TCR beta clonotypes, which also provided the single most frequent clonotype in two of eight donors. In both this cohort and an independent approximately 400-donor cohort, the cumulative frequency of public TCR beta family members distinguished carriers of CMV infection plus the relevant HLA type.

The sequenced material came from CD8+ T cells from PBMCs. The sequence came from a human donor in good health (CMV status not recorded). Some clones in this sample may be carry-over from other donors' samples. This chain joins TRBV19 to TRBJ2-7; 5 matching bases give a weak D call of TRBD2. The bases read TGTGCCAGTAGTATAGAGGGGAGATACTACGAGCAGTACTTC. Its protein reads: CASSIEGRYYEQYF.